The clone carrying this T cell receptor (beta chain) was picked up a small number of times. Its specificity is unknown. The data originate from a study of T-cell memory formation after mild COVID-19. Findings and limits, study-wide: The authors left the SARS-CoV-2 specificity of second-wave clones peaking on day 37 unconfirmed. Contracting CD8+ clones were enriched in EMRA, CD4+ mainly in CM and EM.

In germline, CDR1 is SQVTM, CDR2 ANQGSEA. The CDR3 totals 13 residues. Trimming removed 6 bases from V and 1 base from J; junction bases left unmatched: 4. From 5'RACE with constant-segment primers came TCR alpha and TCR beta cDNA libraries that carried sample barcodes and UMIs. TCRdb redid the calling of the 5' RACE reads with MiXCR, one entry per CDR3 protein. The data show about 540,000 distinct CDR3 sequences, with roughly 20% seen just once and roughly an eighth held by the top ten. Input material: PBMCs or a T cell subset sorted from them (not recorded which). The receptor was isolated from an adult woman who had mild COVID-19 (a few samples of this study predate the infection). Cell type and time point are not known. The V and J genes are TRBV29-1 and TRBJ2-7; 9 positions agree with TRBD1. The CDR3 region has the DNA TGCAGCGTGAGGGGACAGGGTTCCTACGAGCAGTACTTC. Protein product: CSVRGQGSYEQYF.